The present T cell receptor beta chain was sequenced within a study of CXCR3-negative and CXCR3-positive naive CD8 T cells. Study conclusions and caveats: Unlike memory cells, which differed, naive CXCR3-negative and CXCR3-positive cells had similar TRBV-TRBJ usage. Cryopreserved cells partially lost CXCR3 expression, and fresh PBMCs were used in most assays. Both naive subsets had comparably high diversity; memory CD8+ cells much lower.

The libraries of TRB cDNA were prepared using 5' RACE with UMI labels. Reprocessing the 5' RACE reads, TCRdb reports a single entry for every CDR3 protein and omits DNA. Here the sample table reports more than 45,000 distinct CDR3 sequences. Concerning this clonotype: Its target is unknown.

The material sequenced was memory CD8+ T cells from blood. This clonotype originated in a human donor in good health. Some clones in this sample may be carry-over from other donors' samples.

This chain's CDR3 is CASSLSGGGSYNEQFF. The rearrangement links TRBV28 to TRBJ2-1; as DNA is missing, the TRBD2 call by TCRdb cannot be tested. Germline loops: CDR1 MDHEN, CDR2 SYDVKM. This CDR3 region has 16 residues.